Following are 4 T cell receptor beta chains from one sample sequenced in a study of T cell repertoires in cytomegalovirus infection. Antigens for these TCRs are unknown. TCRdb used MiXCR to reprocess the reads, holding one entry per CDR3 protein. The sample lists 100,000 to 150,000 distinct CDR3 sequences; 20% to 30% were seen once. The sequencing input was PBMCs, sequenced either directly or after in vitro stimulation (not recorded which). The source is a human donor in good health (CMV status not recorded). Some clones in this sample may be carry-over from other donors' samples.

The V gene is TRBV7-6, the J gene TRBJ1-3; no reliable D call. This CDR3 region has 16 residues. V was clipped by 4 bases and J by 1 base, with 14 bases between them. Germline V gene sequence: CDR1 SGHVS, CDR2 FNYEAQ. The CDR3 loop reads CASSSRPASSGNTIYF. CDR3 DNA: TGTGCCAGCAGCTCCCGCCCAGCCTCATCTGGAAACACCATATATTTT.

This clonotype appeared many times. The chain recombines TRBV2 with TRBJ2-3; 14 nucleotides match TRBD2. V trimming: 6 bases; J trimming: 3 bases; junction bases outside the gene matches: 8. The V gene's germline CDR1 is SNHLY and CDR2 FYNNEI. This CDR3 is 17 amino acids long. In DNA, the CDR3 is TGTGCCAGCAGACTTGGGACTAGCGGGAGACTAACAGATACGCAGTATTTT. Translated: CASRLGTSGRLTDTQYF.

The rearrangement links TRBV24-1 to TRBJ2-2; D call uncertain. Germline loops: CDR1 KGHDR, CDR2 SFDVKD. CDR3 length: 13 residues. V shed 4 bases and J shed 0 bases, with 2 bases lying between them. CDR3 sequence: CATSETNTGELFF. For the CDR3, the DNA is TGTGCCACCAGTGAGACGAACACCGGGGAGCTGTTTTTT.

The chain links TRBV12-3 or TRBV12-4 to TRBJ2-3; TRBD1 matches at 8 bases. The V and J ends lost 6 bases and 3 bases, in that order; junction bases with no gene match: 5. This CDR3 region has 14 residues. CDR3: CASSPRGRTDTQYF. The CDR3 coding sequence is TGTGCCAGCAGCCCCAGGGGGCGGACAGATACGCAGTATTTT.